The rows below give T cell receptor beta chains drawn from one sample of a study of blood T cell repertoires in COVID-19. Data came from immunoSEQ multiplex PCR; TCRdb stores just in-frame clones and leaves some out. In the table there are 150,000 to 200,000 clones, 90% to 95% of which are singletons. Sequences were obtained from peripheral blood. Receptors originate from a woman in her forties or fifties with acute or convalescent COVID-19. Both conserved end residues are part of each CDR3. Fields, in order: D gene, J gene, V gene, clone size, CDR3 DNA, CDR3 protein. A D gene is named only where the DNA matches it firmly. Expanded clones are given a class, and other clones once, few, many or no size at all.

>-|TRBJ2-4|TRBV28|-
TGTGCCAGCATTCCCGCGTTGGCCAAAAACATTCAGTACTTC
CASIPALAKNIQYF
>TRBD2|TRBJ2-1|TRBV9|-
TGTGCCAGCAGCGTTCAGCGGGGGGCGTACAATGAGCAGTTCTTC
CASSVQRGAYNEQFF
>-|TRBJ1-5|TRBV12-3/TRBV12-4|-
TGTGCCAGCAGTTTAGGGGGCAGGCAGCCCCAGCATTTT
CASSLGGRQPQHF
>TRBD2|TRBJ2-7|TRBV6-2/TRBV6-3|-
TGTGCCAGCAGTCCCCTCGCGAAAGCGGGGGGGCTGAGGGAGCAGTACTTC
CASSPLAKAGGLREQYF
>TRBD1|TRBJ1-1|TRBV2|-
TGTGCCAGCAGTTCCGGGACAGGGGGCCTTGAAGCTTTCTTT
CASSSGTGGLEAFF
>-|TRBJ2-5|TRBV5-1|-
TGCGCCAGCAGCCCTGGACAGACTACCCAAGAGACCCAGTACTTC
CASSPGQTTQETQYF
>-|TRBJ2-1|TRBV27|-
TGTGCCAGCTCTTCCGTCGGTGAGCAGTTCTTC
CASSSVGEQFF
>TRBD1|TRBJ2-7|TRBV9|once
TGTGCCAGCAGCGCCCGGGACAGCTACGAGCAGTACTTC
CASSARDSYEQYF
>TRBD1|TRBJ2-1|TRBV19|-
TGTGCCAGTAGTATCGGCTCCGGGACAGGGTTCGATGAGCAGTTCTTC
CASSIGSGTGFDEQFF
>TRBD2|TRBJ2-1|TRBV7-9|-
TGTGCCAGCATTGCTAGCGGGAGTGGTGAGCAGTTCTTC
CASIASGSGEQFF
>TRBD2|TRBJ2-7|TRBV19|-
TGTGCCAGCTCCCTGCGGGGGTCCTACGAGCAGTACTTC
CASSLRGSYEQYF
>-|TRBJ2-7|TRBV9|-
TGTGCCAGCAGCGTAGCTCCGCAGTCCTACGAGCAGTACTTC
CASSVAPQSYEQYF
>-|TRBJ1-6|TRBV6-1|-
TGTGCCAGCAGTGAAGTGGGACATACTAATTCACCCCTCCACTTT
CASSEVGHTNSPLHF
>-|TRBJ1-1|TRBV28|-
TGTGCCAGCAGTTTAGGGGAGGCGACTGAAGCTTTCTTT
CASSLGEATEAFF
>-|TRBJ1-1|TRBV4-3|-
TGCGCCAGCAGCCAAGATCCGAACAGGAACACTGAAGCTTTCTTT
CASSQDPNRNTEAFF
>-|TRBJ1-1|TRBV9|-
TGTGCCAGCAGCTCTAGAATAGATATGAACACTGAAGCTTTCTTT
CASSSRIDMNTEAFF
>-|TRBJ2-1|TRBV3-1/TRBV3-2|once
TGTGCCAGCAGCCAAGTTGGCCGGACAGAGCAGTTCTTC
CASSQVGRTEQFF
>-|TRBJ1-3|TRBV7-2|-
TGTGCCAGCAGCTTAGGAGTGGCAGGTGGAAACACCATATATTTT
CASSLGVAGGNTIYF